This T cell receptor beta chain was obtained from a study of blood T cells in healthy people across ages. This clonotype occurred a few times. This CDR3 is 16 amino acids long. Looked up from germline, CDR1 is SGHTA and CDR2 is FQGNSA. J was trimmed by 6 bases and V by 2 bases; bases with no gene match: 8. A second PCR of roughly 7 to 11 cycles used a sample-barcoded 5' primer and a J-beta primer mix. Using its own MiXCR run on the 5' RACE reads, TCRdb lists one record per CDR3 protein. There are roughly 550,000 distinct CDR3 sequences in the sample; 20% to 30% occur only once, and roughly 9% lies in the top ten. Another study also made use of these data, one on T cells of mothers and their children.

Source material: blood. The TCR originated in a boy under 18 in good health. The rearrangement joins TRBV7-2 to TRBJ2-7; 12 bases align to TRBD2. CDR3 loop: CASSLSGLAGLPEQYF. The DNA of the CDR3 is TGTGCCAGCAGCTTATCGGGACTAGCGGGCCTCCCCGAGCAGTACTTC.